The source of this T cell receptor beta chain is a study of cytomegalovirus exposure and HLA in healthy donors. Whole-study results and caveats: A later analysis revealed that TCR association rates differed between HLA loci, peaking at DRB1 and bottoming out at HLA-C. According to a later analysis, most TCR beta chains associated with CMV appeared HLA-restricted.

This clone was recorded a few times. Its antigen is unidentified. Since no conserved phenylalanine or tryptophan closes the CDR3, a read error is the likely cause. Germline CDR1 is SGHVS and CDR2 is FNYEAQ. Trimming pared 3 bases from V and 7 bases from J, leaving 10 bases between. The CDR3 totals 14 residues. PCR used 60 Vbeta primers and 13 Jbeta primers. Assay: immunoSEQ multiplex PCR; the TCRdb copy retains only in-frame clones and omits some. The table lists 100,000 or so clones, approximately 81% of them singletons. The rearrangement links TRBV7-6 to TRBJ1-6, with no clear D. The clonotype was recovered from a male donor in good health and CMV-seropositive. The sequenced material came from PBMCs. The CDR3 nucleotides read TGTGCCAGCAGCTTTTCCGGGAACAATTCACCCCTCCACCTT. It encodes CASSFSGNNSPLHL.